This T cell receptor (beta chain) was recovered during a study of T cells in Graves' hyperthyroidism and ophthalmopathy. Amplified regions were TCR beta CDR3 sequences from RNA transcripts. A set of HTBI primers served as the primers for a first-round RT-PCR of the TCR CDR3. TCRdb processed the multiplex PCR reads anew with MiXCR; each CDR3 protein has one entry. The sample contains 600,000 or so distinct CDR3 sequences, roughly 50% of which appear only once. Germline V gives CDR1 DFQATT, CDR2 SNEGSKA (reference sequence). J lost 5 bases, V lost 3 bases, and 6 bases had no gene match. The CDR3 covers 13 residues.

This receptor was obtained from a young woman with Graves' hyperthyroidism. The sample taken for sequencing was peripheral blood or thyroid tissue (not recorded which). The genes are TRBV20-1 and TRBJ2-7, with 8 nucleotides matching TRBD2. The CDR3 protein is CSASDRGGHEQYF. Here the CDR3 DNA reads TGCAGTGCTAGTGACCGGGGGGGTCACGAGCAGTACTTC.